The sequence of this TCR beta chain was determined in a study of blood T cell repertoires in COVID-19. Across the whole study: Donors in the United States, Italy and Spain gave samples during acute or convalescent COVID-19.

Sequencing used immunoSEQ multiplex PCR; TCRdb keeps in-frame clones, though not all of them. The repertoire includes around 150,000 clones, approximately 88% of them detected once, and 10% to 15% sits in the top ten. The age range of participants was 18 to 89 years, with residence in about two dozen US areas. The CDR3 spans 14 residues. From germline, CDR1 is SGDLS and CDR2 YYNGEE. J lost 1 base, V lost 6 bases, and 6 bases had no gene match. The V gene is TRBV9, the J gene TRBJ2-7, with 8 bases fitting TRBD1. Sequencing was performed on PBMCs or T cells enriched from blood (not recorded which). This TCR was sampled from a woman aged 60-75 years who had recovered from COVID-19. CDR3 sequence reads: CASTPTGASYEQYF. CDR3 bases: TGTGCCAGCACCCCGACAGGGGCATCCTACGAGCAGTACTTC.